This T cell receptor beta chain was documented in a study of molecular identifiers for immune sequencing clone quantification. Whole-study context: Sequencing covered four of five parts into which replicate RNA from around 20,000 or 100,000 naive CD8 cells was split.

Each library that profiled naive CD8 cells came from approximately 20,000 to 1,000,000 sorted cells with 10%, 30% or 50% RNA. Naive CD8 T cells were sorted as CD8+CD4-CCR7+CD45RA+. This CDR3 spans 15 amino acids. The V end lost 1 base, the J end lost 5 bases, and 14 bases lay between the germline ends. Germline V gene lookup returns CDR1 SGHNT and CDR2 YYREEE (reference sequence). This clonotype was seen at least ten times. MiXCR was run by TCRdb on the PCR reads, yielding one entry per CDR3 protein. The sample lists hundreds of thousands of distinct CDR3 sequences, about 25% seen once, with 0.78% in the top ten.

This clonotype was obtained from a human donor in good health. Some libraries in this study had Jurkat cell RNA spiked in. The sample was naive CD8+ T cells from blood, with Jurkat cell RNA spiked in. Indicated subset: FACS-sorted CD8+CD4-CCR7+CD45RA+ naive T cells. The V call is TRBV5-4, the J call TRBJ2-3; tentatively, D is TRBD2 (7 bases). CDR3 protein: CASSLIGGPRDTQYF. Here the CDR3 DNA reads TGTGCCAGCAGCTTGATCGGGGGGCCGAGAGATACGCAGTATTTT.